A single sample gave rise to the 20 T cell receptor beta chains below, sequenced in a study of T cells after somatic rescue of genetic block. Profiled with immunoSEQ multiplex PCR; TCRdb holds only in-frame clones, not every one. The sample records more than 13,000 clones, over 65% being singletons. Sequencing input: peripheral blood mononuclear cells (PBMCs). The receptor set was obtained from a boy aged 5-17 years.

The chain has TRBV19 and TRBJ2-7, with D maybe TRBD2 (5 bases). CDR1 and CDR2 (germline): LNHDA, SQIVND (reference sequence). V was cut by 4 bases and J by 4 bases, with 17 bases left in between. The CDR3 sequence is 15 residues long. CDR3 DNA sequence: TGTGCCAGTAGTACCCGGACGGGATTTGGATACGAGCAGTACTTC. Its protein product is CASSTRTGFGYEQYF.

The chain has TRBV18 and TRBJ2-1, with TRBD2 identical over 13 bases. Per germline, CDR1 KGHSH and CDR2 LQKENI. With 6 bases clipped from V and 9 bases from J, the junction kept 5 bases outside the gene matches. This CDR3 spans 14 amino acids. CDR3 sequence reads: CASSGLAGEVEQFF. The CDR3 nucleotides read TGTGCCAGCTCCGGACTAGCGGGAGAGGTTGAGCAGTTCTTC.

This chain connects TRBV10-3 to TRBJ1-3, with TRBD1 as a possible D gene (5 bases). V lost 4 bases and J 4 bases, leaving 14 bases between the germline ends. The germline V gene has CDR1 ENHRY and CDR2 SYGVKD. The CDR3 sequence is 15 residues long. Here the CDR3 DNA reads TGTGCCATCAGTGGGGGCCTTATGCTGGGAAACACCATATATTTT. This codes for CAISGGLMLGNTIYF.

V usage is TRBV9 and J usage is TRBJ2-7, with 8 positions matching TRBD1. The V gene end was trimmed by 3 bases and the J gene end by 2 bases; junction bases not matched to a gene: 4. The CDR3 contains 14 residues. The germline V gene encodes CDR1 SGDLS and CDR2 YYNGEE. Written as DNA, the CDR3 is TGTGCCAGCAGCGAGGACAGGGCCCCCTACGAGCAGTACTTC. It yields the protein CASSEDRAPYEQYF.

This clone was recorded once. J is TRBJ2-5 and V is TRBV10-2; TRBD2 matches 7 bases. Per the germline V gene, CDR1 is WSHSY and CDR2 is SAAADI. The length of the CDR3 is 13 residues. The junction had 3 bases not matched to a gene; V was cut back by 7 bases and J by 1 base. CDR3 loop: CASKRDSQETQYF. Here the CDR3 DNA reads TGCGCCAGCAAGCGGGACTCCCAAGAGACCCAGTACTTC.

The chain employs TRBV6-1 and TRBJ2-5; D remains unclear. The CDR3 extends over 14 amino acids. The V end lost 6 bases, the J end lost 1 base, and 12 bases lay between the germline ends. CDR1 MNHNS and CDR2 SASEGT come from the germline V gene. The CDR3 region has the DNA TGTGCCAGCAGCCTCTCAGTCCTCCAAGAGACCCAGTACTTC. Its protein is CASSLSVLQETQYF.

The chain recombines TRBV5-1 with TRBJ2-7; 11 bases map to TRBD2. Germline trimming cut 3 bases from V and 5 bases from J; bases unmatched to any gene: 10. This CDR3 has 16 amino acids. Germline-derived CDR1 and CDR2 are SGHRS and YFSETQ. The CDR3 sequence: CASSWGFSGGVHEQYF. The CDR3 DNA reads TGCGCCAGCAGCTGGGGCTTTAGCGGGGGGGTCCACGAGCAGTACTTC.

This chain joins TRBV9 and TRBJ2-5; 9 bases line up with TRBD2. Germline V gene data show CDR1 as SGDLS and CDR2 as YYNGEE. After removal of 1 base from V and 5 bases from J, the junction contained 6 bases not matched to a gene. The CDR3 length is 15 residues. The chain's CDR3 is CASSVSGTSYETQYF. The CDR3, as DNA: TGTGCCAGCAGCGTATCCGGGACTAGCTACGAGACCCAGTACTTC.

J is TRBJ2-7 and V is TRBV5-1; a weak D match, TRBD1 (6 bases). Looked up from germline, CDR1 is SGHRS and CDR2 is YFSETQ. This CDR3 spans 12 amino acids. With 2 bases removed from V and 5 bases from J, the gap between germline ends came to 8 bases. The CDR3 region has the DNA TGCGCCAGCAGCTTACAGGGAAACGAGCAGTACTTC. Protein sequence: CASSLQGNEQYF. Looking up the rest from reference TRBV5-1 and TRBJ2-7 gives the full variable domain: KAGVTQTPRYLIKTRGQQVTLSCSPISGHRSVSWYQQTPGQGLQFLFEYFSETQRNKGNFPGRFSGRQFSNSRSEMNVSTLELGDSALYLCASSLQGNEQYFGPGTRLTVT.

This chain links TRBV10-3 with TRBJ2-1, with 12 bases matching TRBD2. Germline values: CDR1 ENHRY, CDR2 SYGVKD. V trimming: 7 bases; J trimming: 5 bases; junction bases outside the gene matches: 6. CDR3 size: 15 residues. The CDR3 sequence: CAITPTSGSDNEQFF. CDR3 sequence (DNA): TGTGCCATCACCCCGACTAGCGGGAGCGACAATGAGCAGTTCTTC.

The rearrangement uses TRBV14 and TRBJ1-3, with D unclear. CDR1 SGHDN and CDR2 FVKESK come from the germline V gene. The CDR3 is made up of 18 amino acids. Trimming cost V 0 bases and J 0 bases, with 15 bases left between them. CDR3 bases: TGTGCCAGCAGCCAAGACCTCATCCGACTGAGCTCTGGAAACACCATATATTTT. Translated: CASSQDLIRLSSGNTIYF.

The chain has TRBV10-3 and TRBJ1-5, with 11 bases lining up with TRBD1. Trimming took 2 bases from V and 4 from J; bases not matched to a gene: 4. CDR3 length equals 16 residues. Germline V gene sequence: CDR1 ENHRY, CDR2 SYGVKD. In DNA, the CDR3 is TGTGCCATCAGTGAGACCCGGGACAGGGGGAATCAGCCCCAGCATTTT. This translates into CAISETRDRGNQPQHF.

The chain couples TRBV2 to TRBJ1-5; 12 bases align to TRBD1. This CDR3 spans 15 amino acids. J lost 6 bases, V lost 7 bases, and 7 bases had no gene match. Germline V lookup: CDR1 SNHLY, CDR2 FYNNEI. The DNA for the CDR3 is TGTGCCAGCACCGAGTGGGACAGGGGGCCTCAGCCCCAGCATTTT. Protein: CASTEWDRGPQPQHF.

Relative to its sample, this clone is medium-sized. The chain combines TRBV6-5 with TRBJ2-1; possibly TRBD1 for D (5 bases). The CDR3 runs 13 residues. CDR1 and CDR2 from the germline V gene are MNHEY and SVGAGI. Trimming took off 2 bases at V and 10 bases at J, with 12 bases between the two ends. As DNA, the CDR3 is TGTGCCAGCAGTTACGAATTGCAGGGAGAGCAGTTCTTC. Residues: CASSYELQGEQFF.

V gene TRBV18 combines with J gene TRBJ1-2, with TRBD1 matching 7 bases. The CDR3 consists of 14 residues. Per germline, CDR1 KGHSH and CDR2 LQKENI. J was trimmed by 3 bases and V by 6 bases; bases with no gene match: 7. CDR3 nucleotides: TGTGCCAGCTCCCTTCATACAGGGGACTATGGCTACACCTTC. This codes for CASSLHTGDYGYTF.

Concerning this clone: One junction end disagrees with the germline gene, perhaps due to a read error. The chain is built from TRBV4-1 and TRBJ2-1, with 8 bases fitting TRBD2. This CDR3 comprises 17 residues. The germline CDR1 and CDR2 sequences are MGHRA and YSYEKL. CDR3: CAGSHPGGAGLHNEQFF. DNA for the CDR3: TGCGCCGGCAGCCACCCCGGGGGGGCGGGTTTACACAATGAGCAGTTCTTC.

V usage is TRBV13 and J usage is TRBJ1-1; 8 nucleotides align to TRBD1. Looked up from germline, CDR1 is PRHDT and CDR2 is FYEKMQ (reference sequence). The CDR3 loop spans 14 amino acids. The trim removed 5 bases at V and 2 bases at J, leaving 4 bases unmatched. The CDR3 region has the DNA TGTGCCAGCAGCGTGACAGGGGACAACACTGAAGCTTTCTTT. Translating gives CASSVTGDNTEAFF.

This clone was counted a few times. The J gene is TRBJ1-2, the V gene TRBV5-6; D is unresolved. Germline CDR1 reads SGHDT; CDR2 reads YYEEEE. The CDR3 covers 13 residues. V was clipped by 2 bases and J by 4 bases, with 9 bases between them. DNA of the CDR3: TGTGCCAGCAGCTTCCCAGACCGCTATGGCTACACCTTC. This gives the protein CASSFPDRYGYTF.

This clone ranks as medium-sized (0.01 to 0.1%). The J gene is TRBJ1-2, the V gene TRBV5-6, with D perhaps matching TRBD1 (5 bases). CDR3 length equals 14 residues. Trimming pared 0 bases from V and 5 bases from J, leaving 11 bases between. Germline CDR1 SGHDT, CDR2 YYEEEE. CDR3 region: CASSLARVAYGYTF. CDR3 nucleotides: TGTGCCAGCAGCTTGGCCAGGGTAGCTTATGGCTACACCTTC.

The chain employs TRBV18 and TRBJ2-1; 7 positions match TRBD2. The germline V gene has CDR1 KGHSH and CDR2 LQKENI. The CDR3 contains 18 residues. V shed 2 bases and J 2 bases; nucleotides not matched to a gene: 12. The DNA for the CDR3 is TGTGCCAGCTCACCAGCAACTAGCGCTCAGAGGGCCTACAATGAGCAGTTCTTC. Its protein is CASSPATSAQRAYNEQFF.